The present T cell receptor (beta chain) was sequenced within a study of blood T cell repertoires in COVID-19. Study context: Specimens from acute and convalescent COVID-19 originated in the United States, Italy and Spain. PBMCs, B-cell-depleted T cells, or T cells provided the cDNA or gDNA that made up the material.

Original processing notes: Reference gene primer amplification yielded estimated nucleated cell counts. Assay used: immunoSEQ multiplex PCR; TCRdb lists only in-frame clones, some missing. V, J and clone size were drawn from that table, and D and trimming were deduced from the DNA. The table shows about 210,000 clones, with 65% to 85% occurring only once. This CDR3 has 18 residues. Germline V gives CDR1 KGHSH, CDR2 LQKENI. V was shortened by 2 bases and J by 3 bases, with 21 bases between the two germline ends. Sequenced: peripheral blood. The sequence derives from a human donor in a cohort sampled during active COVID-19. The V call is TRBV18, the J call TRBJ2-3, with TRBD2 as a possible D gene (6 bases). CDR3 nucleotide sequence: TGTGCCAGCTCACCAAGTGGGGGACTCTTACTAAGTACAGATACGCAGTATTTT. Protein product: CASSPSGGLLLSTDTQYF.